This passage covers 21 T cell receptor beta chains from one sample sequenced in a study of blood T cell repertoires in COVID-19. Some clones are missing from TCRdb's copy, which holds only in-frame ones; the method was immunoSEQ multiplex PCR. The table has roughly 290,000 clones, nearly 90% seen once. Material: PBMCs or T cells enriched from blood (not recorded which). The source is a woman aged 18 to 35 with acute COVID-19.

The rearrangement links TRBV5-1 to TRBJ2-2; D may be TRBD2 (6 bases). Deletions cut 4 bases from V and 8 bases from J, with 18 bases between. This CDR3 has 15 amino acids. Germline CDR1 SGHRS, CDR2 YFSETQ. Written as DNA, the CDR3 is TGCGCCAGCAGCCCGGAAGGGACTTCTTCTGGGGAGCTGTTTTTT. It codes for CASSPEGTSSGELFF.

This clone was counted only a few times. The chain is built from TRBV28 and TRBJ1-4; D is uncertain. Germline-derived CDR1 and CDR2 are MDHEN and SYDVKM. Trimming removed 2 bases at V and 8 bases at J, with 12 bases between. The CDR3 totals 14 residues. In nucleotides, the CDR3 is TGTGCCAGCAGTTTAGCCGGGGAATGGGAAAAACTGTTTTTT. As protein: CASSLAGEWEKLFF.

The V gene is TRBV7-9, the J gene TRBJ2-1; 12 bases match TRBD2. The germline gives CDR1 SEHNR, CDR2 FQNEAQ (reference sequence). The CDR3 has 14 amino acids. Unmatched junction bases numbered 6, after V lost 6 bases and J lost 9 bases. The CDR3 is CASSPGLAGSEQFF. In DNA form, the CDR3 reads TGTGCCAGCAGTCCGGGACTAGCGGGTTCTGAGCAGTTCTTC.

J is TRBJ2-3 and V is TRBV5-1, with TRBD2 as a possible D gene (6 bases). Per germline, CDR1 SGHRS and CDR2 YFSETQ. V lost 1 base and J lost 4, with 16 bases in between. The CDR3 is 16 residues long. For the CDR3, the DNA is TGCGCCAGCAGCTTGTCCGCCCGACTAGATCCAGATACGCAGTATTTT. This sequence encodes CASSLSARLDPDTQYF.

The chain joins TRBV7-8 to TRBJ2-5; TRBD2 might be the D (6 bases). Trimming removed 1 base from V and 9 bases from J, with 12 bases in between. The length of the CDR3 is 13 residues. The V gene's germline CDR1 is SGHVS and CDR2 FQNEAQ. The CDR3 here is CASSLGGLRAQYF. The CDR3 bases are TGTGCCAGCAGCTTAGGGGGACTGAGGGCCCAGTACTTC. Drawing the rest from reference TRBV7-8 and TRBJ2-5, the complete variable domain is GAGVSQSPRYKVAKRGQDVALRCDPISGHVSLFWYQQALGQGPEFLTYFQNEAQLDKSGLPSDRFFAERPEGSVSTLKIQRTQQEDSAVYLCASSLGGLRAQYFGPGTRLLVL.

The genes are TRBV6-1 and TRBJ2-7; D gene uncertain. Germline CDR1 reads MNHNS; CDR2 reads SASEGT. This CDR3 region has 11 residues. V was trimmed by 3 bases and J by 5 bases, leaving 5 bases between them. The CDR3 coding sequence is TGTGCCAGCAGTGACCTCCACGAGCAGTACTTC. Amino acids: CASSDLHEQYF.

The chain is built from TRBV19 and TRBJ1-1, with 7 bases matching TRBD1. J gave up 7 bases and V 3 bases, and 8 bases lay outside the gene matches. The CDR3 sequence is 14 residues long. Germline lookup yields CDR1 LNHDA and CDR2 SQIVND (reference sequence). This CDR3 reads CASSMRDSRVEAFF. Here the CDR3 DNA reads TGTGCCAGTAGTATGAGGGACAGTCGGGTTGAAGCTTTCTTT.

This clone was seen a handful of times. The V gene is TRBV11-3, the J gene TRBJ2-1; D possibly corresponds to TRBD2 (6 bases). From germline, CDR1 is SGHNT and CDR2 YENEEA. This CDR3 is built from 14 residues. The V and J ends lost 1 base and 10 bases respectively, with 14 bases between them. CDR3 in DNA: TGTGCCAGCAGCTTAGGTCGACTAGGTGGGGAGCAGTTCTTC. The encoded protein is CASSLGRLGGEQFF.

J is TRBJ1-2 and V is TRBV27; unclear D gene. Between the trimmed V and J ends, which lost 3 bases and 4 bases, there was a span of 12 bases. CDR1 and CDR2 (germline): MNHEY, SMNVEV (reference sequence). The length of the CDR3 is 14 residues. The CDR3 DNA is TGTGCCAGCAGTTTTAGGTCCAGGTCCTATGGCTACACCTTC. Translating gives CASSFRSRSYGYTF.

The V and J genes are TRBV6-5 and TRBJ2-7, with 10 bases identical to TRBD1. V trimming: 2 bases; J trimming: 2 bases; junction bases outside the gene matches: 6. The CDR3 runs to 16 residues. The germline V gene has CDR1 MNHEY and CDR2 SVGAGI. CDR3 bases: TGTGCCAGCAGTTACAACCCCGGACAGGGGGCCTACGAGCAGTACTTC. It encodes CASSYNPGQGAYEQYF.

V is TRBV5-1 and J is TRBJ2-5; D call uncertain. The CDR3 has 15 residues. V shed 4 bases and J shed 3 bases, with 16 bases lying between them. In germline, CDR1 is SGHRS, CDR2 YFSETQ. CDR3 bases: TGCGCCAGCAGCCTCGGAAGCCGACAAAAAGAGACCCAGTACTTC. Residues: CASSLGSRQKETQYF. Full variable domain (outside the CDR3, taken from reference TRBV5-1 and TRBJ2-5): KAGVTQTPRYLIKTRGQQVTLSCSPISGHRSVSWYQQTPGQGLQFLFEYFSETQRNKGNFPGRFSGRQFSNSRSEMNVSTLELGDSALYLCASSLGSRQKETQYFGPGTRLLVL.

CDR3 coding DNA: TGTGCCAGCAGCTTAGTAAGCGGGGGCACAGATACGCAGTATTTT. Protein: CASSLVSGGTDTQYF. The gene calls are TRBV7-2 and TRBJ2-3; 7 nucleotides line up with TRBD2. This CDR3 contains 15 residues. Looked up from germline, CDR1 is SGHTA and CDR2 is FQGNSA. V was pared by 1 base and J by 1 base, with 2 bases of the junction left unmatched.

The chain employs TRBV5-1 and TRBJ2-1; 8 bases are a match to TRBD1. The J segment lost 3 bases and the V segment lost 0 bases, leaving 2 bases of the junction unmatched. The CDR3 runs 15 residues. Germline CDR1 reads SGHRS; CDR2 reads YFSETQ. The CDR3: CASSLVGTGYNEQFF. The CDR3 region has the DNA TGCGCCAGCAGCTTGGTGGGGACAGGCTACAATGAGCAGTTCTTC.

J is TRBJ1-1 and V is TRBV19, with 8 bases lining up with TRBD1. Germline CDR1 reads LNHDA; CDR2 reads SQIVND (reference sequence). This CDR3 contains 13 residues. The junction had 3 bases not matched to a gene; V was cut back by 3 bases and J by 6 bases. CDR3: CASSMDRDSEAFF. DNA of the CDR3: TGTGCCAGTAGTATGGACAGGGACTCTGAAGCTTTCTTT.

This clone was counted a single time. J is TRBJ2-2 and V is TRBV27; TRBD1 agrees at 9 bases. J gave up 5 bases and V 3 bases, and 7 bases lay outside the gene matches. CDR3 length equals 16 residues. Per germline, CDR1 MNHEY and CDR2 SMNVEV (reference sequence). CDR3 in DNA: TGTGCCAGCAGTTTGATCCGGACAGGGGCTACCGGGGAGCTGTTTTTT. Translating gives CASSLIRTGATGELFF.

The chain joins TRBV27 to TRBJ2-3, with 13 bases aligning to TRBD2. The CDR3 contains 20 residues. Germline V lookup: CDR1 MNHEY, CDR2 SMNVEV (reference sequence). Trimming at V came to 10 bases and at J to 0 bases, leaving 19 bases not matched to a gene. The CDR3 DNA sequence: TGTGCCACATACCCTTACTTTTCCGGGACTAGCGGGACTAGCACAGATACGCAGTATTTT. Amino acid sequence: CATYPYFSGTSGTSTDTQYF.

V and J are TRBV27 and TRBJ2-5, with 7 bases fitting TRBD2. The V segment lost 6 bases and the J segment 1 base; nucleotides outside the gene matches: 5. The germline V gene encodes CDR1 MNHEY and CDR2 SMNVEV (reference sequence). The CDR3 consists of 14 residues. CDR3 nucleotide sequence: TGTGCCAGCAGGCGAAGCGGGGCCCAAGAGACCCAGTACTTC. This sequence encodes CASRRSGAQETQYF.

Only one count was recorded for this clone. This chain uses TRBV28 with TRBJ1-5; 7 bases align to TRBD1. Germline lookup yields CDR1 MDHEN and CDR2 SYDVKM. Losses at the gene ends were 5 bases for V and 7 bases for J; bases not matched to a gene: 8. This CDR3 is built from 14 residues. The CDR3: CASSPDRERQPQHF. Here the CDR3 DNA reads TGTGCCAGCAGTCCAGACAGGGAAAGACAGCCCCAGCATTTT.

CDR3 in DNA: TGTGCCAGCAGGCGCGGGACAGGGACTCAGCCCCAGCATTTT. This gives the protein CASRRGTGTQPQHF. The chain is built from TRBV28 and TRBJ1-5; 9 bases agree with TRBD1. V shed 6 bases and J 6 bases; nucleotides not matched to a gene: 6. Looked up from germline, CDR1 is MDHEN and CDR2 is SYDVKM. The CDR3 runs to 14 residues.

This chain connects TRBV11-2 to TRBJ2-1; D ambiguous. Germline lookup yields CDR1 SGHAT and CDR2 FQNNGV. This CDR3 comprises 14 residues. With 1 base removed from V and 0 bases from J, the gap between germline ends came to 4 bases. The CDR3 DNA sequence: TGTGCCAGCAGCTTAGGTAGCTCCTACAATGAGCAGTTCTTC. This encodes CASSLGSSYNEQFF.

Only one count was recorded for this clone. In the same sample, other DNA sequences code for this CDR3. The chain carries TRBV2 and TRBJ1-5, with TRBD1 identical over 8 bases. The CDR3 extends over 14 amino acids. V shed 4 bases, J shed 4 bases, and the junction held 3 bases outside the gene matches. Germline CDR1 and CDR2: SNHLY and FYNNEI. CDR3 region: CASSGQGSNQPQHF. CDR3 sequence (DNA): TGTGCCAGCAGTGGACAGGGGAGTAATCAGCCCCAGCATTTT.